A single sample is the source of the 2 T cell receptor beta chains below, sequenced in a study of identical twins. TCRdb called the 5' RACE reads again in MiXCR, with one record for every CDR3 protein. Of about 200,000 distinct CDR3 sequences detected, roughly a tenth appear once; the ten largest clones hold about a tenth. Sequenced sample: memory T cells sorted from blood. Receptor source: a man in his fifties or sixties in good health.

The chain joins TRBV4-2 to TRBJ2-7; tentative D call: TRBD2 (5 bases). V dropped 0 bases and J dropped 10 bases, with 16 bases sitting between them. This CDR3 region has 14 residues. From germline, CDR1 is LGHNA and CDR2 YNFKEQ. CDR3 nucleotide sequence: TGTGCCAGCAGCCAAGATAATTCCGAGGGAGTTCAGTACTTC. Residues: CASSQDNSEGVQYF.

The chain carries TRBV28 and TRBJ1-1; the match to TRBD1 covers 7 bases. The CDR3 totals 13 residues. Germline CDR1 reads MDHEN; CDR2 reads SYDVKM. Losses at the gene ends were 10 bases for V and 5 bases for J; bases not matched to a gene: 10. CDR3 in amino acids: CATKTGSITEAFF. The CDR3, as DNA: TGTGCCACTAAGACAGGGTCGATAACTGAAGCTTTCTTT.